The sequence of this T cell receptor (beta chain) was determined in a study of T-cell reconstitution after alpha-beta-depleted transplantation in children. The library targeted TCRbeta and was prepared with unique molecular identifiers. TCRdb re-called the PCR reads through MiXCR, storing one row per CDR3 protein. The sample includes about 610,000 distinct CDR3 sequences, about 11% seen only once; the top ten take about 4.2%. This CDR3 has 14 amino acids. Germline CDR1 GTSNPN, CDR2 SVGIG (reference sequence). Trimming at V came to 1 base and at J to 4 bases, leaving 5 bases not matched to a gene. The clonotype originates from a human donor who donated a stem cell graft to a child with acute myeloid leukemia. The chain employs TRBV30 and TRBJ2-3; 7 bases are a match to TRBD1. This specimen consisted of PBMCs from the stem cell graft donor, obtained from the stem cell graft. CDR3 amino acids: CAWSGGQGADTQYF. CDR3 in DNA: TGTGCCTGGAGTGGGGGGCAGGGGGCAGATACGCAGTATTTT.